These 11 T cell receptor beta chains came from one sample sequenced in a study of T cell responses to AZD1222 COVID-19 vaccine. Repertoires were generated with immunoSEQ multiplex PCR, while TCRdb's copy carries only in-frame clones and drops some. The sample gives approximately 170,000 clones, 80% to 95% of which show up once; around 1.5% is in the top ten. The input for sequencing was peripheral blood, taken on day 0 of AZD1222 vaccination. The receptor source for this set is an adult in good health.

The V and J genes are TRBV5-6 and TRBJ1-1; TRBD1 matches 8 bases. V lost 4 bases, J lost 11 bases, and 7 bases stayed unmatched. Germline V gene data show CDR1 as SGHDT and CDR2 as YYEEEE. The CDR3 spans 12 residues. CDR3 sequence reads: CASSTRQGTAFF. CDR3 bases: TGTGCCAGCAGCACCCGACAGGGGACTGCTTTCTTT.

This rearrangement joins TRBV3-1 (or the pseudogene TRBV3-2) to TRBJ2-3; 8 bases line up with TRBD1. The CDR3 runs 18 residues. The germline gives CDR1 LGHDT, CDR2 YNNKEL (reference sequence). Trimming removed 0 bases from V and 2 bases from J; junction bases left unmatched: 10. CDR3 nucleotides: TGTGCCAGCAGCCAAGATCTCAACAGGGGGGCACTCACAGATACGCAGTATTTT. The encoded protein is CASSQDLNRGALTDTQYF.

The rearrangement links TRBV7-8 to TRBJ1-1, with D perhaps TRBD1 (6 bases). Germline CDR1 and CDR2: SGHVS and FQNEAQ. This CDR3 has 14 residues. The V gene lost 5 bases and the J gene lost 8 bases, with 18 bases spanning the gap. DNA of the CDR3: TGTGCCAGCAGCCCTTTTCAGGGGCTTCAGGAAGCTTTCTTT. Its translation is CASSPFQGLQEAFF. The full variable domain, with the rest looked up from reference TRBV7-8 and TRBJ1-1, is GAGVSQSPRYKVAKRGQDVALRCDPISGHVSLFWYQQALGQGPEFLTYFQNEAQLDKSGLPSDRFFAERPEGSVSTLKIQRTQQEDSAVYLCASSPFQGLQEAFFGQGTRLTVV.

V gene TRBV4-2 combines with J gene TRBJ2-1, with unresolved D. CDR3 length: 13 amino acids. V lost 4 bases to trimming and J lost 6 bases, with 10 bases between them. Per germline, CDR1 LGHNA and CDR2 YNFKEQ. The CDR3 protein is CASSLTPINEQFF. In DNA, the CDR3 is TGTGCCAGCAGCCTCACCCCCATCAATGAGCAGTTCTTC.

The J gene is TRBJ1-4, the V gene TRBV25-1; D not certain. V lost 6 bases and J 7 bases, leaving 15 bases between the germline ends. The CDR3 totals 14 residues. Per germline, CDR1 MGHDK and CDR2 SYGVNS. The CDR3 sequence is CASRGGQRGEKLFF. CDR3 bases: TGTGCCAGCAGAGGAGGTCAACGGGGTGAAAAACTGTTTTTT.

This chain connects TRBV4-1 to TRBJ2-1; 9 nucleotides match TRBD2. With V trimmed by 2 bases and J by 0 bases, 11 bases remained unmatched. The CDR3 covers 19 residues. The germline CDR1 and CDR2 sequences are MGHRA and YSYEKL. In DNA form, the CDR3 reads TGCGCCAGCAGCCAACGAGGACCGCTAGCGGGGAGCTCCTACAATGAGCAGTTCTTC. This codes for CASSQRGPLAGSSYNEQFF.

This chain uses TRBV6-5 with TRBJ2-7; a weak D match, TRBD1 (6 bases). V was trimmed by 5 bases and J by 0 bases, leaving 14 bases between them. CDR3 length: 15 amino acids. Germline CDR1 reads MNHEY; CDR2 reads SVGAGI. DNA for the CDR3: TGTGCCAGCAGTCTTGACAGGCTGAACTCCTACGAGCAGTACTTC. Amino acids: CASSLDRLNSYEQYF.

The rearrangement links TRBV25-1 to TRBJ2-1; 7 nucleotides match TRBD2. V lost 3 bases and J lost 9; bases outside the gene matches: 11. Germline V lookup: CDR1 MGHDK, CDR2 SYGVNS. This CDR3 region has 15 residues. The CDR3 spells CASSEWGGYMGEQFF. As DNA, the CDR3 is TGTGCCAGCAGTGAGTGGGGGGGGTATATGGGTGAGCAGTTCTTC.

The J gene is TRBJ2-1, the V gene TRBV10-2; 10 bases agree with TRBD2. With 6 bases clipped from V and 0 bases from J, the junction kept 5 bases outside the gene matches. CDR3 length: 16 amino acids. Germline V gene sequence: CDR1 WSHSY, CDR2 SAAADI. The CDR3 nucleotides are TGCGCCAGCAGGGAGGTAGCGGGGGGCTCCTACAATGAGCAGTTCTTC. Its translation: CASREVAGGSYNEQFF.

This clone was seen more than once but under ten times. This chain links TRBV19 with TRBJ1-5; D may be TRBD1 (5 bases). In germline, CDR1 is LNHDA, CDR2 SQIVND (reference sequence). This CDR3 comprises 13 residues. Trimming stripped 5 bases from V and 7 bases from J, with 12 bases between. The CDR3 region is CASSPQGVQPQHF. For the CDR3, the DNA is TGTGCCAGTAGTCCCCAGGGAGTACAGCCCCAGCATTTT.

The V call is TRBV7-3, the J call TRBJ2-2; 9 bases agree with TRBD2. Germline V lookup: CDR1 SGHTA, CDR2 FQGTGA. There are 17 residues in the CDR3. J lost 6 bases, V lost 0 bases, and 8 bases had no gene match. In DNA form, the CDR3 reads TGTGCCAGCAGCTTAACTAGCGGGGGATTGGGCGCCGGGGAGCTGTTTTTT. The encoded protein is CASSLTSGGLGAGELFF.